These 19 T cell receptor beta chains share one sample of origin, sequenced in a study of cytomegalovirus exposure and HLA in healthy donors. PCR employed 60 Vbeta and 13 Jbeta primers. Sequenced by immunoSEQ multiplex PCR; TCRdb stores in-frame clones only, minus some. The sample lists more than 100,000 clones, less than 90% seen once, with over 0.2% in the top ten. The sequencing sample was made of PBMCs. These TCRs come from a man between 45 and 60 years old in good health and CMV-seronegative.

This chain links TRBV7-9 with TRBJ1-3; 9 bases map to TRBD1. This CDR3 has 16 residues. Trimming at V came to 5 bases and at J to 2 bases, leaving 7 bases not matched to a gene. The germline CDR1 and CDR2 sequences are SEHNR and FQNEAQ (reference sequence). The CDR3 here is CASSPRDRATGNTIYF. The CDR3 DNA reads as TGTGCCAGCAGCCCCCGGGACAGGGCAACTGGAAACACCATATATTTT. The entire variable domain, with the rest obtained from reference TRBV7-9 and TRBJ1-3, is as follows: DTGVSQNPRHKITKRGQNVTFRCDPISEHNRLYWYRQTLGQGPEFLTYFQNEAQLEKSRLLSDRFSAERPKGSFSTLEIQRTEQGDSAMYLCASSPRDRATGNTIYFGEGSWLTVV.

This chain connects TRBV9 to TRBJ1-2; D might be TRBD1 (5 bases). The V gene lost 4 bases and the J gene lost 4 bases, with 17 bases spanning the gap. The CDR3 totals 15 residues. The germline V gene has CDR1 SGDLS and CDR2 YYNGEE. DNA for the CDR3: TGTGCCAGCAGCCCCCCGGGGGGAGTCGGCTATGGCTACACCTTC. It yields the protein CASSPPGGVGYGYTF. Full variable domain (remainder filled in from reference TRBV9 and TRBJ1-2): DSGVTQTPKHLITATGQRVTLRCSPRSGDLSVYWYQQSLDQGLQFLIQYYNGEERAKGNILERFSAQQFPDLHSELNLSSLELGDSALYFCASSPPGGVGYGYTFGSGTRLTVV.

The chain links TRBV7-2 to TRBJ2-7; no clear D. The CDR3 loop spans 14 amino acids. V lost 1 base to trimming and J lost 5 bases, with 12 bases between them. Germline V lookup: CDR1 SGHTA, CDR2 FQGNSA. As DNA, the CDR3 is TGTGCCAGCAGCTTAGTCCCTGACACCCACGAGCAGTACTTC. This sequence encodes CASSLVPDTHEQYF.

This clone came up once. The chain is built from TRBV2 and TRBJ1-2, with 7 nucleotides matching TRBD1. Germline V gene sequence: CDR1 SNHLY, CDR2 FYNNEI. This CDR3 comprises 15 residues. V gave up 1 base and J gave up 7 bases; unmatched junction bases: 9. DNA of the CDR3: TGTGCCAGCAGTGAAGTACAACAGGGGCTAGGTGGCTACACCTTC. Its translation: CASSEVQQGLGGYTF.

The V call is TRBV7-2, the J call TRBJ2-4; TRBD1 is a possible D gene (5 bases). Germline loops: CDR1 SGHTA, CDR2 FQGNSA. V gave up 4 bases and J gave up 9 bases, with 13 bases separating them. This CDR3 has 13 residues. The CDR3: CASSSDSFTIQYF. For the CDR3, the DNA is TGTGCCAGCAGCTCCGACAGTTTTACCATTCAGTACTTC.

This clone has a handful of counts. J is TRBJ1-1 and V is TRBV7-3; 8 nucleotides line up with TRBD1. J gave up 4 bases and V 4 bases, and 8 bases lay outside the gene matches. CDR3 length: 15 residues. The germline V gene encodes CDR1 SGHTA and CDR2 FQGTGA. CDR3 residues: CASSSGQGGRTEAFF. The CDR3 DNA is TGTGCCAGCAGCTCCGGACAGGGAGGTCGCACTGAAGCTTTCTTT.

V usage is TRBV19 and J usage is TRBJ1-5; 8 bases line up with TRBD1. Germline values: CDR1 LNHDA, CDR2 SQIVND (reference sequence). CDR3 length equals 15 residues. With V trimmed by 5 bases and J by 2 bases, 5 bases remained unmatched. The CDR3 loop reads CASSRQGKRNQPQHF. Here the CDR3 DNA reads TGTGCCAGTAGTCGACAGGGGAAGCGCAATCAGCCCCAGCATTTT.

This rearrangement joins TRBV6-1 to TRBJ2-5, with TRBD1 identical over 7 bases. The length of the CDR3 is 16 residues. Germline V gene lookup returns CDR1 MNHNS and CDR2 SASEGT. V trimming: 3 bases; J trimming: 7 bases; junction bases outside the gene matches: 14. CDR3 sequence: CASSDRQGMGAGTQYF. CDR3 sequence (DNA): TGTGCCAGCAGTGACCGACAGGGCATGGGGGCTGGGACCCAGTACTTC.

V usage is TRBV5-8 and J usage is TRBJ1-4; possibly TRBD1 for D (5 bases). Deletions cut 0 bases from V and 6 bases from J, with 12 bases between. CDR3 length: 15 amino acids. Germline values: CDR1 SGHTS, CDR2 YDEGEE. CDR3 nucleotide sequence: TGTGCCAGCAGCTTGGGCGGGGGTTCATATGAAAAACTGTTTTTT. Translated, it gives CASSLGGGSYEKLFF.

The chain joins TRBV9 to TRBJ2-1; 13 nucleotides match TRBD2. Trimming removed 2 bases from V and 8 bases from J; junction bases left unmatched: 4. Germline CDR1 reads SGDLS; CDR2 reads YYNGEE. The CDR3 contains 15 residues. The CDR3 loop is CASSVTSGGMDEQFF. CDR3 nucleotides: TGTGCCAGCAGCGTGACTAGCGGGGGGATGGATGAGCAGTTCTTC.

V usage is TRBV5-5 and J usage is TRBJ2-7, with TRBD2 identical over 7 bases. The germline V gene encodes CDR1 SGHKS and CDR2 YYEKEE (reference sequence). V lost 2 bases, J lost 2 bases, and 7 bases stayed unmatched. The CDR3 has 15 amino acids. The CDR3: CASSFERDPTYEQYF. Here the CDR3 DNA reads TGTGCCAGCAGCTTTGAGCGGGACCCTACCTACGAGCAGTACTTC.

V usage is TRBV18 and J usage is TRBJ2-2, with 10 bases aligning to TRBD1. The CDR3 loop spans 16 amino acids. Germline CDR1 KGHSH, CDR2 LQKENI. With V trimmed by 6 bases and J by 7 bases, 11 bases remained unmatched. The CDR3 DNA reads TGTGCCAGCTCCCTGGGACAGGGGACATCCAGCGGGGAGCTGTTTTTT. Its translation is CASSLGQGTSSGELFF.

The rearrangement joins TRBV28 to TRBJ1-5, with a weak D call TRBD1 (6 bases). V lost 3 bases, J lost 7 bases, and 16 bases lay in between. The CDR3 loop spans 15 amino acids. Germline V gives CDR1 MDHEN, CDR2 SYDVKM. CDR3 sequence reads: CASSFPLRGRQPQHF. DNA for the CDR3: TGTGCCAGCAGTTTTCCTCTAAGGGGGAGACAGCCCCAGCATTTT.

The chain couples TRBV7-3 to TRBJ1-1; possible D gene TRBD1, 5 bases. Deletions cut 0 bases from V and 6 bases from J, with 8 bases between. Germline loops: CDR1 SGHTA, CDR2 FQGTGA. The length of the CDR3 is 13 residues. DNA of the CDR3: TGTGCCAGCAGCTTAACAGGGGTCGCTGAAGCTTTCTTT. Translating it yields CASSLTGVAEAFF.

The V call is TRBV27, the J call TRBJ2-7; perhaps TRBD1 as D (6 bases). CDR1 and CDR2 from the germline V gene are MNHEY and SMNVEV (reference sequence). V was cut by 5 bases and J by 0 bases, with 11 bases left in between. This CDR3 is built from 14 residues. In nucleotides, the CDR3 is TGTGCCAGCAGTCGACGGGACACCTCCTACGAGCAGTACTTC. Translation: CASSRRDTSYEQYF.

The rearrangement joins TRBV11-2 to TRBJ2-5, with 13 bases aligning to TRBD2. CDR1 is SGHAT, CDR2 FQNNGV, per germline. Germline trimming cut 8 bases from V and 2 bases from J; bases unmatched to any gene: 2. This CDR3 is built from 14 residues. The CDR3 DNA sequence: TGTGCCAGCCCGGGACTAGCGGGGCAAGAGACCCAGTACTTC. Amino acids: CASPGLAGQETQYF.

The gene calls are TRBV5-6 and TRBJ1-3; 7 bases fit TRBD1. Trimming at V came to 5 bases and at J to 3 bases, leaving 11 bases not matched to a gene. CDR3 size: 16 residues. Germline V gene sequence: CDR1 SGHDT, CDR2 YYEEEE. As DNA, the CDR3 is TGTGCCAGCAGTCAGCTGGGGGACAGAGGTGGAAACACCATATATTTT. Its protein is CASSQLGDRGGNTIYF.

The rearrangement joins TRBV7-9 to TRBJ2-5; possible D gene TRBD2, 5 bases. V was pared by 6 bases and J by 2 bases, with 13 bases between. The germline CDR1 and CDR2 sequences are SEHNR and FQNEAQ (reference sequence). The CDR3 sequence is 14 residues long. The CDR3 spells CASSPGREQETQYF. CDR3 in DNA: TGTGCCAGCAGTCCCGGACGGGAACAAGAGACCCAGTACTTC.

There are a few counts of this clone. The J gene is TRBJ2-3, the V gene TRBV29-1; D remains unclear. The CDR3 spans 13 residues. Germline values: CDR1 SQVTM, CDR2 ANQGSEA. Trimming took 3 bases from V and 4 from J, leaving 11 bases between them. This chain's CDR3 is CSVDLSAADTQYF. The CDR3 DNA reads TGCAGCGTTGATTTGTCTGCGGCAGATACGCAGTATTTT.